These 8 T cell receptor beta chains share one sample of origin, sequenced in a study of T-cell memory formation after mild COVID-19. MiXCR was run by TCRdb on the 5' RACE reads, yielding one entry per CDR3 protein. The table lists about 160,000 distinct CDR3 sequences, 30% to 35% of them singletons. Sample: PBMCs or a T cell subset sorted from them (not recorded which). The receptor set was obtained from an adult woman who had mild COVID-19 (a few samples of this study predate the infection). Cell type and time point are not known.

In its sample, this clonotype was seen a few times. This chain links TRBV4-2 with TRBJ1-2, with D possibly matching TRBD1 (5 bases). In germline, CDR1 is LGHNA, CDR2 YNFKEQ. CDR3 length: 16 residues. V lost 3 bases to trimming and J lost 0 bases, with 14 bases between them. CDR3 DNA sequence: TGTGCCAGCAGCCAGGAACCCGGGACGTCTAACTATGGCTACACCTTC. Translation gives CASSQEPGTSNYGYTF.

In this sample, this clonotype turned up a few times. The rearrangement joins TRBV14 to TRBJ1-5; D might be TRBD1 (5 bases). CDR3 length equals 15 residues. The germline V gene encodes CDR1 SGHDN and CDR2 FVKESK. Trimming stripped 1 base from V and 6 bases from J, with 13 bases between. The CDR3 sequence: CASSQAGTLGQPQHF. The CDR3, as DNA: TGTGCCAGCAGCCAAGCCGGGACCCTTGGTCAGCCCCAGCATTTT.

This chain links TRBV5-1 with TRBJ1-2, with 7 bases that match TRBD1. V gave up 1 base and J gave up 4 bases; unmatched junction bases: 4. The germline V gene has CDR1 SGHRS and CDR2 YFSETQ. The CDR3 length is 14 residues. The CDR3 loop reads CASSLTGTAYGYTF. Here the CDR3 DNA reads TGCGCCAGCAGCTTGACCGGGACAGCCTATGGCTACACCTTC.

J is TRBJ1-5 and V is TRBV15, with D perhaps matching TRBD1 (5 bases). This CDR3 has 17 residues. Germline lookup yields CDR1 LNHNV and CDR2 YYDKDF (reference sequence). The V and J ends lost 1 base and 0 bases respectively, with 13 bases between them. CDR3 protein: CATSRVGGAYSNQPQHF. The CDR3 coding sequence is TGTGCCACCAGCAGAGTGGGGGGTGCCTATAGCAATCAGCCCCAGCATTTT.

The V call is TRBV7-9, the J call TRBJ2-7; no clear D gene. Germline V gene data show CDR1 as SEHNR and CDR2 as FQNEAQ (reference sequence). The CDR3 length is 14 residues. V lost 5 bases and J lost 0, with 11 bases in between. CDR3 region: CASSPPGTSYEQYF. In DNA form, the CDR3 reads TGTGCCAGCAGCCCCCCTGGTACCTCCTACGAGCAGTACTTC. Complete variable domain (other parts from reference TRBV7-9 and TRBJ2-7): DTGVSQNPRHKITKRGQNVTFRCDPISEHNRLYWYRQTLGQGPEFLTYFQNEAQLEKSRLLSDRFSAERPKGSFSTLEIQRTEQGDSAMYLCASSPPGTSYEQYFGPGTRLTVT.

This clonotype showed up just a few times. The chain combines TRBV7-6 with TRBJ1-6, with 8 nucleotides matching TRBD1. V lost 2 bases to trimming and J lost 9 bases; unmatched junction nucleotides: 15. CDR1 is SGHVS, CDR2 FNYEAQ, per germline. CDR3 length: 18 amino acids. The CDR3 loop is CASSLIPGTGEGGSPLHF. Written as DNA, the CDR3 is TGTGCCAGCAGCTTAATCCCTGGGACAGGCGAAGGGGGTTCACCCCTCCACTTT.

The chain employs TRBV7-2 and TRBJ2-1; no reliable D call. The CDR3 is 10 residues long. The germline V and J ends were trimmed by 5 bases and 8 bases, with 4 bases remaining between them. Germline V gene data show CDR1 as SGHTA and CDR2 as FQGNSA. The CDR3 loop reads CASSPHEQFF. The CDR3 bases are TGTGCCAGCAGCCCCCATGAGCAGTTCTTC.

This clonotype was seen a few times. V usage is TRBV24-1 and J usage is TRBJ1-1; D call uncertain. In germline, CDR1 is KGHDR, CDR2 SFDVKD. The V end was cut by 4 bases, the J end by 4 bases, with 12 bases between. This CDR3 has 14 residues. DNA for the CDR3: TGTGCCACCAGTGAGGGGTACGAGGGCACTGAAGCTTTCTTT. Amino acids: CATSEGYEGTEAFF.